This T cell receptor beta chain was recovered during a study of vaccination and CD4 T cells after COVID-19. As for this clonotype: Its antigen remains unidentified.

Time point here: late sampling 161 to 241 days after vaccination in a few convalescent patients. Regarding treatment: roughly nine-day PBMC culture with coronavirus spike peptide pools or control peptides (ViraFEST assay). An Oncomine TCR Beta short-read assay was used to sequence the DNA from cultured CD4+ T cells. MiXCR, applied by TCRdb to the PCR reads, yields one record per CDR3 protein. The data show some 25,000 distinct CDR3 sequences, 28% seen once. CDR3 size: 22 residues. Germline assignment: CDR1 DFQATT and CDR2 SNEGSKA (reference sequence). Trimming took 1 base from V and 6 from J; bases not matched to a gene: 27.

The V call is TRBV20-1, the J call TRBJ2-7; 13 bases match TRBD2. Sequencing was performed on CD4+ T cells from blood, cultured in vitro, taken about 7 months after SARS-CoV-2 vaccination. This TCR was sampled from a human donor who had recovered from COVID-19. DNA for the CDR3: TGCAGTGCTAGAGCCCCCTCCGCGACTAGCGGGAGGACCCCCTCTGGACCTGGCGAGCAGTACTTC. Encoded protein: CSARAPSATSGRTPSGPGEQYF.